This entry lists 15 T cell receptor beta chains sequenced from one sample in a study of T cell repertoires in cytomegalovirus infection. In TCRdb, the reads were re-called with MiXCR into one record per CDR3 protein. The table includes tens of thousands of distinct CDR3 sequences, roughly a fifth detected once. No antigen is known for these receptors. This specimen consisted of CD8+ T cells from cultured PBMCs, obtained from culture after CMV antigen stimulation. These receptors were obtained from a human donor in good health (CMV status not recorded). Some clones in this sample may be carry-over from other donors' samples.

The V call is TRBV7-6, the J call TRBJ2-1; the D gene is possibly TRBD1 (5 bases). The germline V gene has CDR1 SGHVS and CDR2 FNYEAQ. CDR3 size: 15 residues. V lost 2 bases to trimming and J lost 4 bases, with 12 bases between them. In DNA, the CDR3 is TGTGCCAGCAGCTTAACTCGCGGACATTACAATGAGCAGTTCTTC. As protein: CASSLTRGHYNEQFF.

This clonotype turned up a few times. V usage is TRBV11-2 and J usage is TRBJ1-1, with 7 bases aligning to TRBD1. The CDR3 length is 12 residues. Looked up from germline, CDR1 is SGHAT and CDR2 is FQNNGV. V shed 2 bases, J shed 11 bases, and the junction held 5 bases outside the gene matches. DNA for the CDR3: TGTGCCAGCAGCTTAACAGGGGCGGTCGCTTTCTTT. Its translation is CASSLTGAVAFF.

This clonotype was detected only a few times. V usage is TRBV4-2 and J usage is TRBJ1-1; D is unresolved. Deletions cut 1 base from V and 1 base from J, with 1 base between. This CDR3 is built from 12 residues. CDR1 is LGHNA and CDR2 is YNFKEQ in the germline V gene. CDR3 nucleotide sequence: TGTGCCAGCAGCCAAGCGAACACTGAAGCTTTCTTT. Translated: CASSQANTEAFF.

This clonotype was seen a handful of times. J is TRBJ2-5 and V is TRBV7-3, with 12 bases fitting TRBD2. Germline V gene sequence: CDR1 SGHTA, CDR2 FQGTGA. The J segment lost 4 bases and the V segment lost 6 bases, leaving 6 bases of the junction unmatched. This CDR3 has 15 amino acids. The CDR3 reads CASSSLAGGPETQYF. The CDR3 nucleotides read TGTGCCAGCAGTTCTCTAGCGGGGGGGCCAGAGACCCAGTACTTC.

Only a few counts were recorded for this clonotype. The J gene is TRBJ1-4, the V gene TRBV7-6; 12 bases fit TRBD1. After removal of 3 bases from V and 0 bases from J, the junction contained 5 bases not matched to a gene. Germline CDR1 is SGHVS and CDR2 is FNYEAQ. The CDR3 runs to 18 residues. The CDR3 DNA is TGTGCCAGCAGCTTGGGGACAGGGGGCCTCCCAACTAATGAAAAACTGTTTTTT. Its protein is CASSLGTGGLPTNEKLFF.

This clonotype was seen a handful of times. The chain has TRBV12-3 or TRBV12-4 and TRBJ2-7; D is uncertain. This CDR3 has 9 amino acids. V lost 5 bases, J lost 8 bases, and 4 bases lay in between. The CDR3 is CASSRKQYF. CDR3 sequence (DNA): TGTGCCAGCAGTCGGAAGCAGTACTTC.

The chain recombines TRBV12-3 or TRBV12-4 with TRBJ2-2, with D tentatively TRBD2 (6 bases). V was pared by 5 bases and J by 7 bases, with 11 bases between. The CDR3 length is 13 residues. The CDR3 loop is CASSMGLGGELFF. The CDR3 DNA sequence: TGTGCCAGCAGTATGGGACTTGGCGGGGAGCTGTTTTTT.

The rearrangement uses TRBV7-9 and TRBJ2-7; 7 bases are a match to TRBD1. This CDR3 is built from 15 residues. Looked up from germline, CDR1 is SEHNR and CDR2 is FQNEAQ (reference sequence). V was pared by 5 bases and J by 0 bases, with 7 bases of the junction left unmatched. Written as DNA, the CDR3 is TGTGCCAGCAGCGATGGGACAGCAGTCTCCTACGAGCAGTACTTC. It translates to CASSDGTAVSYEQYF.

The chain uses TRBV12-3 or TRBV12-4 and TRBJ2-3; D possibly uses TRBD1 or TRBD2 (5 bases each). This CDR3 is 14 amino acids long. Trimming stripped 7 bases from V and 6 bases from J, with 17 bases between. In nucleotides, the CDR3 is TGTGCCAGCACCGGGACGGGCTTGATGGATACGCAGTATTTT. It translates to CASTGTGLMDTQYF.

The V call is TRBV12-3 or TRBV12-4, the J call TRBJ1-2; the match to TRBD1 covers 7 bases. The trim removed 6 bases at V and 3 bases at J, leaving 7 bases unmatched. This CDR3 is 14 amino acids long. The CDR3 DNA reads TGTGCCAGCAGCTCAACAGGGGTCGACTATGGCTACACCTTC. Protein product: CASSSTGVDYGYTF.

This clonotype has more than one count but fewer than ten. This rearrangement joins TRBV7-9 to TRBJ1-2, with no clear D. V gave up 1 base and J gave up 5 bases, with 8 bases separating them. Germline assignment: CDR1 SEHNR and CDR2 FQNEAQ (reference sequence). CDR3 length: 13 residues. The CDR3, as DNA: TGTGCCAGCAGCTTAGAAATTCTTTATGGCTACACCTTC. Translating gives CASSLEILYGYTF. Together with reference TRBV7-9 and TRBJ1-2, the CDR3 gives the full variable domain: DTGVSQNPRHKITKRGQNVTFRCDPISEHNRLYWYRQTLGQGPEFLTYFQNEAQLEKSRLLSDRFSAERPKGSFSTLEIQRTEQGDSAMYLCASSLEILYGYTFGSGTRLTVV.

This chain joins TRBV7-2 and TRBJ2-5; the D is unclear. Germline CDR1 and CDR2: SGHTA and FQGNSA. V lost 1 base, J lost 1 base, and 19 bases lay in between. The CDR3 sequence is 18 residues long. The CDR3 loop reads CASSLDIVAGPIQETQYF. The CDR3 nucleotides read TGTGCCAGCAGCTTAGATATTGTGGCAGGACCCATCCAAGAGACCCAGTACTTC.

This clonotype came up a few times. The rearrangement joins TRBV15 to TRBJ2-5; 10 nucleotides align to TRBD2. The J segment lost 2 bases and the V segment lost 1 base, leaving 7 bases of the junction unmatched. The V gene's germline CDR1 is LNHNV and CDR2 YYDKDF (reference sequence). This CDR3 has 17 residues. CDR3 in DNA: TGTGCCACCAGCAGAGCCGATCTAGCGGGGGAACAAGAGACCCAGTACTTC. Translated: CATSRADLAGEQETQYF.

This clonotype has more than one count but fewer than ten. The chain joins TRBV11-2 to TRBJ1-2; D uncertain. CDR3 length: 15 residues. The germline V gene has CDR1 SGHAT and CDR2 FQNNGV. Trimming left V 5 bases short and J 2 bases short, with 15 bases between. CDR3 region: CASSPGRKRNYGYTF. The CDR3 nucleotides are TGTGCCAGCAGCCCAGGACGGAAGCGAAACTATGGCTACACCTTC.

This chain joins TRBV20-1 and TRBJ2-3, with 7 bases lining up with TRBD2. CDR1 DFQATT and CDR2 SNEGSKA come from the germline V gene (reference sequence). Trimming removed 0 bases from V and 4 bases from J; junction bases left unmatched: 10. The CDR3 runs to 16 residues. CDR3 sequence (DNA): TGCAGTGCTAGAGATCTGCGGGAGAGGTATTCAGATACGCAGTATTTT. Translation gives CSARDLRERYSDTQYF.